This T cell receptor (beta chain) was sequenced during a study of blood T cell repertoires in COVID-19. In the source study's methods: Estimation of nucleated cell counts was performed using reference gene primer amplification. Generated by immunoSEQ multiplex PCR, the TCRdb table keeps only in-frame clones and is missing some. The DNA gave D and trimming, while V, J and clone size come from that table. The sample consists of some 250,000 clones, about 70% of them appearing once. V shed 4 bases and J 4 bases; nucleotides not matched to a gene: 7. The CDR3 contains 15 residues. The germline V gene encodes CDR1 SGHKS and CDR2 YYEKEE (reference sequence).

This receptor was obtained from an elderly woman with acute or convalescent COVID-19. Sequenced input: peripheral blood. The rearrangement uses TRBV5-5 and TRBJ2-1; 8 positions match TRBD2. The chain's CDR3 is CASSLLSGSYNEQFF. The CDR3 DNA follows: TGTGCCAGCAGCCTATTGAGCGGGAGTTACAATGAGCAGTTCTTC.